The rows below give T cell receptor beta chains drawn from one sample of a study of control samples from healthy donors and cancer patients. Sequenced by immunoSEQ multiplex PCR; TCRdb stores in-frame clones only, minus some. The repertoire holds hundreds of thousands of clones, 90% seen once, with around 6.4% in the top ten. The sequencing sample was made of PBMCs. These receptors originate from a man aged 40-50 years with head and neck cancer. Both conserved end residues are part of each CDR3. The D gene is left open where the match is weak. Not all rows give a size; the values are once, few, many and, for expanded clones, a class.

clone_size: once; v_call: TRBV6-6; d_call: -; j_call: TRBJ2-7; cdr3_nt: TGTGCCAGCAGTGGGACCCAGGGTTCCTACGAGCAGTACTTC; cdr3_aa: CASSGTQGSYEQYF
clone_size: -; v_call: TRBV19; d_call: -; j_call: TRBJ2-1; cdr3_nt: TGTGCCAGTAGTATTTGGGATGAGCAGTTCTTC; cdr3_aa: CASSIWDEQFF
clone_size: -; v_call: TRBV6-5; d_call: TRBD1; j_call: TRBJ1-2; cdr3_nt: TGTGCCAGCAGCGCTGGGACAGGGGAAGCCTATGGCTACACCTTC; cdr3_aa: CASSAGTGEAYGYTF
clone_size: -; v_call: TRBV28; d_call: TRBD1; j_call: TRBJ2-3; cdr3_nt: TGTGCCAGCAGCGACTGGGACAGGGGCTCCACAGATACGCAGTATTTT; cdr3_aa: CASSDWDRGSTDTQYF
clone_size: -; v_call: TRBV3-1/TRBV3-2; d_call: -; j_call: TRBJ1-2; cdr3_nt: TGTGCCAGCAGCCAAGACCCGGGGGTTCTTCTAGGCTACACCTTC; cdr3_aa: CASSQDPGVLLGYTF
clone_size: -; v_call: TRBV4-1; d_call: -; j_call: TRBJ2-1; cdr3_nt: TGCGCCAGCAGCTCCTCAGTCCATGAGCAGTTCTTC; cdr3_aa: CASSSSVHEQFF
clone_size: -; v_call: TRBV7-2; d_call: -; j_call: TRBJ1-5; cdr3_nt: TGTGCCAGCAGCTTAACGCATCAGCCCCAGCATTTT; cdr3_aa: CASSLTHQPQHF
clone_size: -; v_call: TRBV6-2/TRBV6-3; d_call: -; j_call: TRBJ1-4; cdr3_nt: TGTGCCAGCAGTTACTCGGGACTCACTAATGAAAAACTGTTTTTT; cdr3_aa: CASSYSGLTNEKLFF
clone_size: -; v_call: TRBV30; d_call: TRBD1; j_call: TRBJ2-7; cdr3_nt: TGTGCCTGGGCTCTACAGGGGGCGCGGGGGGAGCAGTACTTC; cdr3_aa: CAWALQGARGEQYF
clone_size: -; v_call: TRBV5-6; d_call: -; j_call: TRBJ2-7; cdr3_nt: TGTGCCAGCAGCTTGAGGGGGGTTTCCTACGAGCAGTACTTC; cdr3_aa: CASSLRGVSYEQYF
clone_size: -; v_call: TRBV19; d_call: -; j_call: TRBJ2-2; cdr3_nt: TGTGCCAGTAGTATCGGATGGGGGGTTAACACCGGGGAGCTGTTTTTT; cdr3_aa: CASSIGWGVNTGELFF
clone_size: -; v_call: TRBV27; d_call: -; j_call: TRBJ2-7; cdr3_nt: TGTGCCAGCAGCCACGGCGCTCCCTACGAGCAGTACTTC; cdr3_aa: CASSHGAPYEQYF
clone_size: -; v_call: TRBV19; d_call: -; j_call: TRBJ1-1; cdr3_nt: TGTGCCAGTAGTATCTTCGGGGCTGAAGCTTTCTTT; cdr3_aa: CASSIFGAEAFF